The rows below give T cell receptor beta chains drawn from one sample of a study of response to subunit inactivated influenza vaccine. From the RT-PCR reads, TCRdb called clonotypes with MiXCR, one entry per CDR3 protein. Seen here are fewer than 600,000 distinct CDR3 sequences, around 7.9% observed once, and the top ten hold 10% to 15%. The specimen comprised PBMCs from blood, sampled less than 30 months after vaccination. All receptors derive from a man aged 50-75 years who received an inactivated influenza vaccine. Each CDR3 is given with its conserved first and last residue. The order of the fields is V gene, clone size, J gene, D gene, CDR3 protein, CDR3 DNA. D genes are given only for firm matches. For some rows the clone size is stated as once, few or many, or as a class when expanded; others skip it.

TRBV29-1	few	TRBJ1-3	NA	CSVLNGNTIYF	TGCAGCGTCCTAAATGGAAACACCATATATTTT
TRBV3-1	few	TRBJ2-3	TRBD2	CASSQDPGGLDTQYF	TGTGCCAGCAGCCAAGATCCGGGGGGGCTAGATACGCAGTATTTT
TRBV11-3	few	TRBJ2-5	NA	CASSLTLEETQYF	TGTGCCAGCAGCTTGACACTAGAAGAGACCCAGTACTTC
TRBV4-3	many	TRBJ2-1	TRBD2	CASSQQLAGGPSYNEQFF	TGCGCCAGCAGCCAACAGCTAGCGGGAGGGCCTTCCTACAATGAGCAGTTCTTC
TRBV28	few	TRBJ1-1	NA	CAVREGTITEAFF	TGTGCCGTTCGCGAAGGGACTATCACTGAAGCTTTCTTT
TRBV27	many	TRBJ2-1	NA	CASSFKGGILYNEQFF	TGTGCCAGCAGTTTCAAAGGCGGGATCCTCTACAATGAGCAGTTCTTC
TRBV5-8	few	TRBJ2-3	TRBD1	CASGNRGLTDTQYF	TGTGCCAGCGGTAACAGGGGGCTAACAGATACGCAGTATTTT
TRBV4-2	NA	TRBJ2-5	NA	CASSQEFQGRFQETQYF	TGTGCCAGCAGCCAAGAGTTCCAGGGGAGGTTCCAAGAGACCCAGTACTTC
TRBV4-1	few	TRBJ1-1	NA	CASSQYPQLNTEAFF	TGCGCCAGCAGCCAATATCCCCAGTTGAACACTGAAGCTTTCTTT
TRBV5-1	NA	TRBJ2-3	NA	CASSLSQLTDTQYF	TGCGCCAGCAGCTTGAGTCAGCTCACAGATACGCAGTATTTT
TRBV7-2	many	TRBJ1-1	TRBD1	CASSSRQGAVEAFF	TGTGCCAGCAGCTCGAGACAGGGGGCGGTTGAAGCTTTCTTT
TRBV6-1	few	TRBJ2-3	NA	CASSAGINTDTQYF	TGTGCCAGCAGTGCAGGGATTAACACAGATACGCAGTATTTT
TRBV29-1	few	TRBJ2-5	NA	CSVKPMEGTQYF	TGCAGCGTTAAGCCTATGGAGGGGACCCAGTACTTC
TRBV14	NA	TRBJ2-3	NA	CASSQGEGQMKDTQYF	TGTGCCAGCAGCCAAGGTGAAGGGCAGATGAAGGATACGCAGTATTTT
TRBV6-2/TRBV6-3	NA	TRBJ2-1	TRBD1	CASSYSGRGKNEQFF	TGTGCCAGCAGTTACTCCGGCAGGGGGAAGAATGAGCAGTTCTTC
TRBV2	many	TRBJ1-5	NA	CASSDAGGVNQPQHF	TGTGCCAGCAGCGATGCGGGGGGGGTTAATCAGCCCCAGCATTTT
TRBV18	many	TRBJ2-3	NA	CASSPGGTDTQYF	TGTGCCAGCTCACCGGGGGGCACAGATACGCAGTATTTT
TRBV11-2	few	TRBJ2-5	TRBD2	CASSFGASGQETQYF	TGTGCCAGCAGCTTTGGGGCTAGCGGGCAAGAGACCCAGTACTTC
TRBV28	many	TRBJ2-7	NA	CASSPGYYYEQYF	TGTGCCAGCAGTCCAGGGTACTACTACGAGCAGTACTTC
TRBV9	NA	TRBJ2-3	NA	CASSPGGFSDTQYF	TGTGCCAGCAGTCCCGGGGGTTTTTCAGATACGCAGTATTTT
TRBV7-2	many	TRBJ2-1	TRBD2	CASSVRTSGSSENEQFF	TGTGCCAGCAGCGTTCGGACTAGCGGGAGCAGTGAGAATGAGCAGTTCTTC
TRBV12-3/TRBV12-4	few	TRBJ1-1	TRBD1	CASSFRGRTEAFF	TGTGCCAGCAGTTTTAGGGGGCGAACTGAAGCTTTCTTT
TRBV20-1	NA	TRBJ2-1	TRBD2	CSANLRTSGGAYNEQFF	TGCAGTGCTAACTTACGGACTAGCGGGGGGGCCTACAATGAGCAGTTCTTC
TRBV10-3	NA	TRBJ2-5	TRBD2	CAISESMPSGNQETQYF	TGTGCCATCAGTGAGTCGATGCCTAGCGGGAACCAAGAGACCCAGTACTTC
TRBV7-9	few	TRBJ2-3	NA	CASSLEGRRADTQYF	TGTGCCAGCAGCTTAGAAGGGCGCCGGGCAGATACGCAGTATTTT
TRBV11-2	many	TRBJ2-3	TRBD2	CASSKRDTDTQYF	TGTGCCAGCAGCAAGCGGGACACAGATACGCAGTATTTT
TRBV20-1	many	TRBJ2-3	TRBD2	CSPTPSGKRSTDTQYF	TGCAGTCCGACGCCTAGCGGGAAAAGAAGCACAGATACGCAGTATTTT
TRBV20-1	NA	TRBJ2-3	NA	CSASPRVARTDTQYF	TGCAGTGCTTCTCCTCGGGTAGCGAGGACAGATACGCAGTATTTT
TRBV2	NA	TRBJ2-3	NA	CASKDHHGTDTQYF	TGTGCCAGCAAGGACCACCACGGAACAGATACGCAGTATTTT
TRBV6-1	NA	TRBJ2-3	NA	CASSELVGGEADTQYF	TGTGCCAGCAGTGAATTAGTGGGGGGAGAAGCAGATACGCAGTATTTT
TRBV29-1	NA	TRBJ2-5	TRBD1	CNLTDRGRAETQYF	TGCAACTTGACGGACAGGGGGCGCGCTGAGACCCAGTACTTC
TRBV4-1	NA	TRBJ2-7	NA	CASSQESFPSLDEQYF	TGCGCCAGCAGCCAAGAGAGTTTCCCGAGTTTGGATGAGCAGTACTTC
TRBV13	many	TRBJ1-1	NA	CASSLGQSTEAFF	TGTGCCAGCAGCTTAGGACAGAGCACTGAAGCTTTCTTT
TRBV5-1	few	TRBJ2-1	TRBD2	CASGGSGREGRNEQFF	TGCGCCAGCGGGGGTAGCGGGCGGGAGGGCCGGAATGAGCAGTTCTTC